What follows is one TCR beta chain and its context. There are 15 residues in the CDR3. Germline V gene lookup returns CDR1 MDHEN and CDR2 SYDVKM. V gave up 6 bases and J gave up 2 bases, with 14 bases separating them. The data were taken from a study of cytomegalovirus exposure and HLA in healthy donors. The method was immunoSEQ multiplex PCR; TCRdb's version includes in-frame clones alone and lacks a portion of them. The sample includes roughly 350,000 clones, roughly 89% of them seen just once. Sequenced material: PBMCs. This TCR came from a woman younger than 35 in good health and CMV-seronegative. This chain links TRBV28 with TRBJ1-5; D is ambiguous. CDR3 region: CASRPSSFGNQPQHF. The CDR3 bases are TGTGCCAGCAGGCCGTCGAGTTTCGGCAATCAGCCCCAGCATTTT.